Following are 19 T cell receptor beta chains from one sample sequenced in a study of Graves' ophthalmopathy and Graves' hyperthyroidism (dated by TCRdb to the late 2010s). For sequencing, an Illumina HiSeq 2000 was employed. For repertoire sequencing, the TCR beta CDR3 regions were amplified from RNA transcripts. A first-round RT-PCR used HTBI primers with the Qiagen OneStep RT-PCR kit, followed by a second-round multiplex PCR, size selection and purification. TCRdb trimmed the raw reads at Q25, called clones with MiXCR and kept productive beta chains. Rows merge per CDR3 protein into single entries with the most common DNA and genes. The sample table lists around 1.1 million distinct CDR3 sequences, about 36% of them with a count of one. The top ten clonotypes cover approximately 10% of the sample. Sequenced input: peripheral blood or thyroid tissue (not recorded which). Receptors originate from an adult man with Graves' hyperthyroidism.

V gene TRBV7-9 combines with J gene TRBJ2-5, with a weak D call TRBD2 (5 bases). The V end was cut by 7 bases, the J end by 5 bases, with 17 bases between. CDR3 size: 14 residues. Looked up from germline, CDR1 is SEHNR and CDR2 is FQNEAQ (reference sequence). The CDR3 is CASKDGNTGETQYF. The DNA for the CDR3 is TGTGCCAGCAAGGACGGGAACACCGGGGAGACCCAGTACTTC.

This clonotype appeared many times. The J gene is TRBJ2-7, the V gene TRBV29-1, with D possibly being TRBD1 (5 bases). The CDR3 contains 12 residues. The ends were cut back, 6 bases at V and 3 bases at J, with 12 bases in the middle. Germline CDR1 is SQVTM and CDR2 is ANQGSEA. The CDR3 sequence: CSVLGQLYEQYF. The CDR3 DNA is TGCAGCGTCCTGGGGCAGCTCTACGAGCAGTACTTC.

This clonotype was recorded at least ten times. The V and J genes are TRBV19 and TRBJ2-7, with D possibly matching TRBD1 (6 bases). Trimming removed 9 bases at V and 3 bases at J, with 21 bases between. This CDR3 region has 15 residues. Germline values: CDR1 LNHDA, CDR2 SQIVND (reference sequence). The chain's CDR3 is CASDPGTTPYYEQYF. The CDR3 bases are TGTGCCAGCGATCCCGGGACAACTCCCTACTACGAGCAGTACTTC.

This clonotype was found many times. The chain joins TRBV29-1 to TRBJ2-7, with a tentative D call TRBD1 (6 bases). The CDR3 totals 11 residues. The V end was cut by 6 bases, the J end by 3 bases, with 9 bases between. Germline V gene lookup returns CDR1 SQVTM and CDR2 ANQGSEA. In DNA, the CDR3 is TGCAGCGTCCGACAGGACTACGAGCAGTACTTC. Its translation is CSVRQDYEQYF.

The chain uses TRBV30 and TRBJ1-1; D gene ambiguous. This CDR3 region has 14 residues. Per germline, CDR1 GTSNPN and CDR2 SVGIG (reference sequence). V lost 5 bases to trimming and J lost 0 bases, with 13 bases between them. The DNA of the CDR3 is TGTGCCTGGGGTGGGGTCACAATGAACACTGAAGCTTTCTTT. Translated, it gives CAWGGVTMNTEAFF.

This clonotype was counted only a few times. The chain is built from TRBV20-1 and TRBJ2-7, with D possibly matching TRBD1 (6 bases). The CDR3 consists of 13 residues. The germline V gene encodes CDR1 DFQATT and CDR2 SNEGSKA (reference sequence). The germline V and J ends were trimmed by 3 bases and 1 base, with 10 bases remaining between them. The CDR3: CSARETGSYEQYF. In DNA, the CDR3 is TGCAGTGCTAGGGAAACAGGGTCCTACGAGCAGTACTTC.

With respect to this clonotype: Possible read error: a much larger clone is one base away. The chain recombines TRBV14 with TRBJ1-2, with 8 positions matching TRBD1. CDR3 length: 13 amino acids. CDR1 SGHDN and CDR2 FVKESK come from the germline V gene. The CDR3 region has the DNA TGTGACAGCAGCCTCCGGACAGGGATGTTCCTCACCTTC. Its protein product is CDSSLRTGMFLTF.

The sample holds many counts of this clonotype. This chain joins TRBV6-2 or TRBV6-3 and TRBJ1-6; 7 bases agree with TRBD1. V was clipped by 4 bases and J by 8 bases; unmatched bases: 8. Germline V gene lookup returns CDR1 MNHEY and CDR2 SVGEGT. CDR3 length: 15 amino acids. The DNA for the CDR3 is TGTGCCAGCAGTTCTGGGACAGCTTCGCATTCACCCCTCCACTTT. Translation: CASSSGTASHSPLHF.

V and J are TRBV19 and TRBJ1-1, with D unclear. Germline lookup yields CDR1 LNHDA and CDR2 SQIVND (reference sequence). The length of the CDR3 is 15 residues. V was clipped by 5 bases and J by 1 base, with 14 bases between them. CDR3 amino acids: CASSPSMVGNTEAFF. The CDR3, as DNA: TGTGCCAGTAGTCCCTCCATGGTGGGGAACACTGAAGCTTTCTTT.

V is TRBV29-1 and J is TRBJ2-7; 9 bases are a match to TRBD1. The CDR3 is 11 amino acids. The junction had 1 base not matched to a gene; V was cut back by 7 bases and J by 3 bases. The V gene's germline CDR1 is SQVTM and CDR2 ANQGSEA. CDR3: CSGTGDYEQYF. The CDR3 nucleotides are TGCAGCGGGACAGGGGACTACGAGCAGTACTTC.

As regards this clonotype: The junction and the germline gene differ at one end; a read error may be behind it. The chain has TRBV7-8 and TRBJ1-3, with TRBD1 as a possible D gene (5 bases). Germline V gene lookup returns CDR1 SGHVS and CDR2 FQNEAQ. The CDR3 is 18 residues long. The CDR3 DNA is TGTGCCGGCAGCTCCGACAGTACACTACGATTCTCTGGAAACACCATATATTTT. As protein: CAGSSDSTLRFSGNTIYF. Combining the CDR3 with reference TRBV7-8 and TRBJ1-3 gives the whole variable domain GAGVSQSPRYKVAKRGQDVALRCDPISGHVSLFWYQQALGQGPEFLTYFQNEAQLDKSGLPSDRFFAERPEGSVSTLKIQRTQQEDSAVYLCAGSSDSTLRFSGNTIYFGEGSWLTVV.

This clonotype occurred a few times. The rearrangement uses TRBV6-6 and TRBJ1-1, with D possibly being TRBD1 (5 bases). V was shortened by 6 bases and J by 1 base, with 15 bases between the two germline ends. Germline values: CDR1 MNHNY, CDR2 SVGAGI (reference sequence). CDR3 length: 15 amino acids. The CDR3: CASSLYGTSNTEAFF. In DNA form, the CDR3 reads TGTGCCAGCAGCTTGTACGGGACGTCGAACACTGAAGCTTTCTTT.

There are a few counts of this clonotype. V usage is TRBV7-2 and J usage is TRBJ2-7, with no clear D. In germline, CDR1 is SGHTA, CDR2 FQGNSA. This CDR3 contains 18 residues. Trimming stripped 5 bases from V and 2 bases from J, with 25 bases between. CDR3 loop: CASSERPRRTNPTYEQYF. CDR3 nucleotides: TGTGCCAGCAGCGAAAGACCGCGCCGAACTAACCCGACCTACGAGCAGTACTTC.

Details on this clonotype: This may be a read error, as it is one base from a much larger clone. The chain joins TRBV5-6 to TRBJ1-1; tentative D call: TRBD1 (6 bases). The V and J ends lost 8 bases and 1 base respectively, with 9 bases between them. Germline assignment: CDR1 SGHDT and CDR2 YYEEEE. The CDR3 extends over 12 amino acids. CDR3 nucleotide sequence: TGTGCCAGGGGACACCCGAACACTGAAGCTTTCTTT. It specifies CARGHPNTEAFF. The whole variable domain, remainder taken from reference TRBV5-6 and TRBJ1-1, is DAGVTQSPTHLIKTRGQQVTLRCSPKSGHDTVSWYQQALGQGPQFIFQYYEEEERQRGNFPDRFSGHQFPNYSSELNVNALLLGDSALYLCARGHPNTEAFFGQGTRLTVV.

As regards this clonotype: The conserved phenylalanine or tryptophan is not found at the CDR3 terminus, so this likely reflects a read error. No DNA is shown, since the ends of the CDR3 on it are uncertain; the CDR3 is the one TCRdb lists. V is TRBV7-3 and J is TRBJ2-7; TRBD2 is the table's D call, not checked against the DNA. From its first to its last residue, the CDR3 has 8 amino acids. Per germline, CDR1 SGHTA and CDR2 FQGTGA. CDR3 loop: CASSSGPL.

Comment on this clonotype: Because the CDR3's place on the DNA is in doubt, the DNA is left out and the CDR3 is given as listed by TCRdb. The chain employs TRBV2 and TRBJ1-1. Per germline, CDR1 SNHLY and CDR2 FYNNEI. 14 amino acids form the CDR3, both terminal residues included. CDR3 region: CACSASGTVTEAFF.

The chain is built from TRBV10-3 and TRBJ1-2; TRBD1 matches 7 bases. CDR1 is ENHRY, CDR2 SYGVKD, per germline. With V trimmed by 2 bases and J by 7 bases, 10 bases remained unmatched. The CDR3 spans 15 residues. The CDR3 reads CAISEPRGEATGYTF. In DNA form, the CDR3 reads TGTGCCATCAGTGAGCCCAGGGGGGAAGCCACTGGCTACACCTTC.

In its sample, this clonotype was seen many times. The V gene is TRBV29-1, the J gene TRBJ2-2; 7 positions agree with TRBD1. J gave up 4 bases and V 4 bases, and 9 bases lay outside the gene matches. The CDR3 is made up of 15 amino acids. Germline V lookup: CDR1 SQVTM, CDR2 ANQGSEA. DNA of the CDR3: TGCAGCGTTGCCCAGACAGGGTCTGGCACCGGGGAGCTGTTTTTT. This translates into CSVAQTGSGTGELFF.

This chain links TRBV10-3 with TRBJ1-1; 8 nucleotides align to TRBD1. CDR3 length equals 15 residues. The ends lost 3 bases at V and 4 bases at J; junction bases unmatched: 7. CDR1 is ENHRY, CDR2 SYGVKD, per germline. The CDR3 nucleotides are TGTGCCATCAGTGATGGAGACAGGGGTTCCACTGAAGCTTTCTTT. Translated: CAISDGDRGSTEAFF.